This is a list of T cell receptor beta chains from one sample in a study of blood T cell repertoires in COVID-19. Measured with immunoSEQ multiplex PCR; TCRdb has only the in-frame clones, and not every one. The sample yields 130,000 or so clones, under 85% seen once. The sample comprised peripheral blood. The receptors here all came from a woman in her sixties with acute or convalescent COVID-19. Each CDR3 is given with its conserved first and last residue. D genes are given only for firm matches. Clone size, where shown, is once, few, many, or a class for clones that have expanded.

TRBJ2-5,TRBV5-1,-,-,CASSLGQGQETQYF,TGCGCCAGCAGCTTGGGTCAGGGCCAAGAGACCCAGTACTTC
TRBJ1-1,TRBV5-1,-,-,CASSLGGQNTEAFF,TGCGCCAGCAGCTTGGGGGGACAGAACACTGAAGCTTTCTTT
TRBJ2-1,TRBV6-1,-,-,CASSEYSKDYNEQFF,TGTGCCAGCAGTGAATACTCAAAAGACTACAATGAGCAGTTCTTC
TRBJ1-2,TRBV9,TRBD1,-,CASSVEDPPPTGDGYTF,TGTGCCAGCAGCGTAGAAGACCCCCCGCCGACAGGGGACGGCTACACCTTC
TRBJ1-2,TRBV2,-,-,CASSEGTPNYGYTF,TGTGCCAGCAGTGAAGGGACACCCAACTATGGCTACACCTTC
TRBJ2-1,TRBV7-6,TRBD2,-,CASSPGLPEPNEQFF,TGTGCCAGCAGCCCGGGACTACCGGAGCCCAATGAGCAGTTCTTC
TRBJ2-7,TRBV3-1/TRBV3-2,TRBD2,-,CASSPIFGGGNYEQYF,TGTGCCAGCAGCCCTATTTTCGGCGGGGGGAATTACGAGCAGTACTTC
TRBJ2-7,TRBV25-1,TRBD2,-,CASSEWGGESEQYF,TGTGCCAGCAGTGAGTGGGGGGGAGAGAGTGAACAGTACTTC
TRBJ1-5,TRBV27,-,-,CASSPPGQPQHF,TGTGCCAGCAGTCCCCCGGGACAGCCCCAGCATTTT
TRBJ1-2,TRBV11-2,-,once,CASSLEGSRGSGYTF,TGTGCCAGCAGCTTAGAGGGGTCCAGGGGTAGTGGCTACACCTTC
TRBJ1-4,TRBV6-1,TRBD1,-,CASSESQGGKLFF,TGTGCCAGCAGTGAATCACAGGGGGGAAAACTGTTTTTT
TRBJ1-5,TRBV4-1,-,once,CASSQEREIQPQHF,TGCGCCAGCAGCCAAGAAAGGGAGATTCAGCCCCAGCATTTT
TRBJ2-4,TRBV7-2,-,-,CASSLMAVSNIQYF,TGTGCCAGCAGCTTAATGGCGGTGTCGAACATTCAGTACTTC
TRBJ2-5,TRBV2,TRBD1,-,CASLFQTGVHGETQYF,TGTGCCAGCTTATTTCAGACAGGGGTTCATGGAGAGACCCAGTACTTC
TRBJ1-1,TRBV6-5,-,-,CASSSQVPNTEAFF,TGTGCCAGCAGTTCACAGGTTCCGAACACTGAAGCTTTCTTT